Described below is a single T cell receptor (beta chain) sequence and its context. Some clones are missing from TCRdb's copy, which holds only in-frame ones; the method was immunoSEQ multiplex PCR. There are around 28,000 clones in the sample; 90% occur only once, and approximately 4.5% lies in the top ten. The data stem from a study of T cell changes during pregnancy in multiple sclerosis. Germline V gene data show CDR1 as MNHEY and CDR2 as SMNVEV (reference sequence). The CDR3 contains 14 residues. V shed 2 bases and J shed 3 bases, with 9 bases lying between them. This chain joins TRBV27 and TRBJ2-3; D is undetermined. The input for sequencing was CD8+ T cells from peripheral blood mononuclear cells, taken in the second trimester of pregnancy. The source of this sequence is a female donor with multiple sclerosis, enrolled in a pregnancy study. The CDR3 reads CASSLLGSTDTQYF. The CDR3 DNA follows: TGTGCCAGCAGTTTACTAGGCTCAACAGATACGCAGTATTTT.